A selection of T cell receptor beta chains follows, all from one sample in a study of sequential checkpoint blockade in melanoma. Clones were sequenced by immunoSEQ multiplex PCR, and TCRdb holds only the in-frame ones, with some missing. Here the sample spans around 19,000 clones, roughly 25% being singletons. The starting material was tumor tissue (inferred from file names), obtained from a patient given nivolumab and ipilimumab in sequence. These receptors all stem from a human donor with melanoma. The CDR3 runs from the conserved cysteine through the conserved F or W. The D gene is left open where the match is weak.

length: 13
V: TRBV23-1
J: TRBJ2-1
D: TRBD1
CDR3: CASTKDRGNEQFF

length: 14
V: TRBV2
J: TRBJ2-5
D: .
CDR3: CASSNRGGRETQYF

length: 15
V: TRBV9
J: TRBJ2-5
D: TRBD1
CDR3: CASSVRDRVIETQYF

length: 13
V: TRBV7-4
J: TRBJ2-5
D: .
CDR3: CASSLGARETQYF

length: 16
V: TRBV11-3
J: TRBJ1-1
D: .
CDR3: CASRMAFRGWDTEAFF

length: 15
V: TRBV14
J: TRBJ1-6
D: TRBD1
CDR3: CASSPRTGNNSPLHF

length: 15
V: TRBV5-1
J: TRBJ2-5
D: TRBD1
CDR3: CASSRGQGKEETQYF

length: 15
V: TRBV11-3
J: TRBJ2-1
D: TRBD2
CDR3: CASSQTSGGANEQFF

length: 14
V: TRBV11-3
J: TRBJ1-5
D: .
CDR3: CASSLSITRQPQHF

length: 13
V: TRBV7-2
J: TRBJ1-1
D: .
CDR3: CASSSGGYTEAFF